This T cell receptor beta chain was captured in a study of blood T cells in healthy people across ages. The use of a sample-barcoded 5' primer and a J-beta primer mix characterized a second PCR of about 6 to 12 cycles. MiXCR, run by TCRdb on the 5' RACE reads, gives a single entry per CDR3 protein. The table has 760,000 or so distinct CDR3 sequences, roughly 25% seen once. The sample was also linked to a second study, of T cells of mothers and their children.

This clonotype was sampled from a boy between 10 and 17 years old in good health. The sample taken for sequencing was blood.

The CDR3 region is CSAAGTRDYEQYF. CDR3 sequence (DNA): TGCAGCGCGGCCGGGACTAGAGACTACGAGCAGTACTTC. The chain couples TRBV29-1 to TRBJ2-7, with 8 bases fitting TRBD2. The CDR3 is 13 residues long. Looked up from germline, CDR1 is SQVTM and CDR2 is ANQGSEA. The junction had 8 bases not matched to a gene; V was cut back by 7 bases and J by 3 bases.